Listed here are 30 T cell receptor beta chains from one sample, sequenced in a study of T cells in Graves' hyperthyroidism and ophthalmopathy. Amplified TCR beta CDR3 regions came from RNA transcripts. When the TCR CDR3 underwent first-round RT-PCR, the HTBI primer set was used. TCRdb independently ran MiXCR on the multiplex PCR reads; one entry per CDR3 protein. The sample holds approximately 400,000 distinct CDR3 sequences; 14% to 15% are singletons and the top ten take about 31%. Sequencing was done on a sample of blood. The receptors derive from a woman aged 25 to 39 with Graves' hyperthyroidism.

The chain is built from TRBV28 and TRBJ1-4, with TRBD1 matching over 9 bases. The J segment lost 6 bases and the V segment lost 6 bases, leaving 5 bases of the junction unmatched. CDR1 and CDR2 (germline): MDHEN, SYDVKM. The CDR3 runs to 14 residues. This CDR3 is CASRQGATDEKLFF. The CDR3 coding sequence is TGTGCCAGCAGACAGGGGGCGACGGATGAAAAACTGTTTTTT.

In the case of this clonotype: The junction departs from the called germline gene at one end, perhaps through a read error. The chain carries TRBV4-2 and TRBJ1-4; D is possibly TRBD1 (5 bases). The germline gives CDR1 LGHNA, CDR2 YNFKEQ. The CDR3 is 16 residues long. The DNA of the CDR3 is TGTGCCAGCACCCAAAAGCAGGGAGCAACTAATGAAAAACTGTTTTTT. Its translation is CASTQKQGATNEKLFF.

This clonotype was seen a few times. The chain uses TRBV6-1 and TRBJ2-2; D may be TRBD2 (5 bases). Trimming left V 8 bases short and J 6 bases short, with 13 bases between. The CDR3 runs 13 residues. Germline V gene sequence: CDR1 MNHNS, CDR2 SASEGT. The CDR3 DNA reads as TGTGCCAGCCGGGTGGGAGTTGCCGGGGAGCTGTTTTTT. Protein product: CASRVGVAGELFF.

There are many counts of this clonotype. The chain joins TRBV6-1 to TRBJ1-2; TRBD1 matches 7 bases. Germline V gives CDR1 MNHNS, CDR2 SASEGT. V shed 6 bases, J shed 4 bases, and the junction held 5 bases outside the gene matches. The CDR3 is 13 residues long. Here the CDR3 DNA reads TGTGCCAGCAGCCCCAGACAGGGCTATGGCTACACCTTC. Its translation is CASSPRQGYGYTF.

This clonotype was seen more than once but under ten times. This sequence joins TRBV19 and TRBJ2-3, with D tentatively TRBD2 (6 bases). CDR1 and CDR2 (germline): LNHDA, SQIVND (reference sequence). This CDR3 has 15 residues. V shed 7 bases and J shed 2 bases, with 16 bases lying between them. CDR3 DNA sequence: TGTGCCAGTACCGTCGGCGGGGCGAACACAGATACGCAGTATTTT. Its translation: CASTVGGANTDTQYF.

The chain recombines TRBV20-1 with TRBJ1-2, with D possibly being TRBD1 (5 bases). Deletions cut 4 bases from V and 3 bases from J, with 9 bases between. The V gene's germline CDR1 is DFQATT and CDR2 SNEGSKA (reference sequence). The CDR3 has 12 residues. The CDR3, as DNA: TGCAGTGCTAAGGCAGGGTACTATGGCTACACCTTC. It specifies CSAKAGYYGYTF.

Many counts were recorded for this clonotype. The chain combines TRBV5-1 with TRBJ2-7; 10 nucleotides align to TRBD1. Germline CDR1 SGHRS, CDR2 YFSETQ. V shed 4 bases, J shed 5 bases, and the junction held 6 bases outside the gene matches. CDR3 length equals 14 residues. This chain's CDR3 is CASSRDRGKNEQYF. DNA for the CDR3: TGCGCCAGCAGCAGGGACAGGGGAAAAAACGAGCAGTACTTC.

The CDR3 DNA reads TGTGCCAGCAGATGGACAGCCCAAAACCTCATGAACACTGAAGCTTTCTTT. It encodes CASRWTAQNLMNTEAFF. The chain carries TRBV6-1 and TRBJ1-1; weak D call: TRBD1 (6 bases). The CDR3 is 17 residues long. Germline V gene lookup returns CDR1 MNHNS and CDR2 SASEGT. V lost 6 bases and J lost 0, with 20 bases in between.

V is TRBV5-4 and J is TRBJ2-1; TRBD2 is a possible D gene (5 bases). Germline-derived CDR1 and CDR2 are SGHNT and YYREEE (reference sequence). The length of the CDR3 is 15 residues. V was pared by 1 base and J by 4 bases, with 12 bases between. The chain's CDR3 is CASSLSPEGYNEQFF. The CDR3, as DNA: TGTGCCAGCAGCTTGTCCCCTGAGGGATACAATGAGCAGTTCTTC.

Only a few counts were recorded for this clonotype. A much larger clone lies one base from this, so it may be a read error. The CDR3 region is CASSPRLGSQETQYF. CDR3 in DNA: TGTGCCAGCAGCCCCCGTTTGGGGAGCCAAGAGACCCAGTACTTC. The V and J genes are TRBV7-3 and TRBJ2-5; D might be TRBD2 (5 bases). The CDR3 spans 15 residues. Trimming removed 5 bases at V and 1 base at J, with 14 bases between. Looked up from germline, CDR1 is SGHTA and CDR2 is FQGTGA.

This clonotype occurred many times. J is TRBJ2-7 and V is TRBV10-3; D gene uncertain. In germline, CDR1 is ENHRY, CDR2 SYGVKD. CDR3 size: 14 residues. V lost 2 bases and J lost 0, with 8 bases in between. The CDR3 DNA is TGTGCCATCAGTGAGGTTGTTAGCTCCTACGAGCAGTACTTC. Its protein is CAISEVVSSYEQYF.

In this sample, this clonotype turned up many times. The chain has TRBV6-1 and TRBJ2-7, with a weak D call TRBD1 (6 bases). The CDR3 is 13 amino acids. V lost 8 bases, J lost 4 bases, and 15 bases lay in between. CDR1 and CDR2 (germline): MNHNS, SASEGT. For the CDR3, the DNA is TGTGCCAGCTTGGGGCCAGGGGTTTACGAGCAGTACTTC. Amino acids: CASLGPGVYEQYF.

The V call is TRBV7-9, the J call TRBJ2-2; TRBD1 agrees at 8 bases. This CDR3 region has 14 residues. CDR1 and CDR2 from the germline V gene are SEHNR and FQNEAQ (reference sequence). J was trimmed by 7 bases and V by 5 bases; bases with no gene match: 6. CDR3 region: CASSPGQAGGELFF. Written as DNA, the CDR3 is TGTGCCAGCAGCCCGGGACAGGCGGGCGGGGAGCTGTTTTTT.

The chain couples TRBV19 to TRBJ2-1; possibly TRBD2 for D (6 bases). The V and J ends lost 6 bases and 5 bases respectively, with 20 bases between them. Germline lookup yields CDR1 LNHDA and CDR2 SQIVND (reference sequence). The CDR3 totals 16 residues. CDR3 DNA: TGTGCCAGTAGCCCACCGAAGGGTAGCGGAAACAATGAGCAGTTCTTC. Protein product: CASSPPKGSGNNEQFF.

This clonotype came up a few times. The chain couples TRBV29-1 to TRBJ1-2; D is unclear. In germline, CDR1 is SQVTM, CDR2 ANQGSEA. The CDR3 length is 12 residues. V was clipped by 5 bases and J by 5 bases, with 12 bases between them. CDR3 bases: TGCAGCGTTCAATTTGAGGCTTATGGCTACACCTTC. Its translation is CSVQFEAYGYTF.

The sample holds a few counts of this clonotype. The chain carries TRBV6-1 and TRBJ2-3; 14 positions match TRBD2. The CDR3 extends over 19 amino acids. Trimming cost V 6 bases and J 0 bases; bases outside gene matches: 11. The germline gives CDR1 MNHNS, CDR2 SASEGT. The CDR3 nucleotides read TGTGCCAGCAGAACATTGTGGGGACTAGCGGGGGATAGCACAGATACGCAGTATTTT. Its translation is CASRTLWGLAGDSTDTQYF.

This clonotype was observed a few times. A read error may produce the germline difference seen at one junction end. The J gene is TRBJ2-2, the V gene TRBV7-3, with unresolved D. Germline assignment: CDR1 SGHTA and CDR2 FQGTGA. This CDR3 has 15 residues. The CDR3 sequence: CASSLTYQNAGELFF. As DNA, the CDR3 is TGTGCCAGCAGCTTAACTTACCAGAACGCCGGGGAGCTGTTTTTT.

This clonotype was counted ten times or more. The rearrangement joins TRBV12-3 or TRBV12-4 to TRBJ1-1; D not certain. V gave up 6 bases and J gave up 3 bases, with 14 bases separating them. The CDR3 covers 14 residues. The CDR3 sequence is CASSPYGRDTEAFF. CDR3 DNA: TGTGCCAGCAGCCCTTATGGACGGGACACTGAAGCTTTCTTT.

Ten or more counts support this clonotype. This chain joins TRBV6-5 and TRBJ1-5, with D uncertain. CDR1 MNHEY and CDR2 SVGAGI come from the germline V gene. V was shortened by 2 bases and J by 7 bases, with 9 bases between the two germline ends. The CDR3 sequence is 13 residues long. The CDR3 spells CASSYVPHQPQHF. The CDR3 nucleotides read TGTGCCAGCAGTTACGTACCCCACCAGCCCCAGCATTTT.

This clonotype appeared a few times. The chain links TRBV20-1 to TRBJ1-2; 7 bases agree with TRBD1. The germline V gene has CDR1 DFQATT and CDR2 SNEGSKA (reference sequence). The trim removed 3 bases at V and 3 bases at J, leaving 7 bases unmatched. The CDR3 consists of 14 residues. The CDR3 is CSASYPTGHYGYTF. In DNA, the CDR3 is TGCAGTGCTAGCTACCCGACAGGGCACTATGGCTACACCTTC.

In this sample, this clonotype turned up a few times. A read error may be the cause here, since a much bigger clone is one base away. V and J are TRBV28 and TRBJ2-1; 8 bases are shared with TRBD1. The CDR3 length is 15 residues. V lost 3 bases, J lost 6 bases, and 7 bases stayed unmatched. Germline CDR1 MDHEN, CDR2 SYDVKM. CDR3 protein: CASSFGTGVCNEQFF. The CDR3, as DNA: TGTGCCAGCAGTTTCGGGACAGGAGTTTGCAATGAGCAGTTCTTC.

This clonotype appeared a few times. The chain carries TRBV6-1 and TRBJ2-2, with D unresolved. V dropped 0 bases and J dropped 7 bases, with 9 bases sitting between them. This CDR3 spans 14 amino acids. In germline, CDR1 is MNHNS, CDR2 SASEGT. The CDR3 region is CASSEASGLGELFF. DNA of the CDR3: TGTGCCAGCAGTGAAGCTTCTGGGCTCGGGGAGCTGTTTTTT.

This clonotype was counted a few times. The chain has TRBV20-1 and TRBJ2-1; 7 bases line up with TRBD2. V gave up 0 bases and J gave up 8 bases; unmatched junction bases: 10. The CDR3 is 15 amino acids. Germline V gene lookup returns CDR1 DFQATT and CDR2 SNEGSKA (reference sequence). The CDR3 region has the DNA TGCAGTGCTAGAGACCCCCGCGGGAGTTGGGATGAGCAGTTCTTC. It translates to CSARDPRGSWDEQFF.

This clonotype was detected only a few times. CDR3 sequence reads: CSASGVVAGTPTGELFF. CDR3 nucleotides: TGCAGTGCTAGTGGTGTGGTAGCGGGAACACCCACCGGGGAGCTGTTTTTT. The genes are TRBV20-1 and TRBJ2-2, with 8 bases fitting TRBD2. The germline V gene encodes CDR1 DFQATT and CDR2 SNEGSKA (reference sequence). CDR3 size: 17 residues. J was trimmed by 4 bases and V by 3 bases; bases with no gene match: 13.

This clonotype was counted ten times or more. Germline and junction disagree at one end, which may indicate a read error. The gene calls are TRBV20-1 and TRBJ2-7; 7 positions match TRBD2. This CDR3 is 12 amino acids long. Per germline, CDR1 DFQATT and CDR2 SNEGSKA (reference sequence). For the CDR3, the DNA is TGCAGTCCTAGCGGAAGCTCCTACGAGCAGTACTTC. As protein: CSPSGSSYEQYF.

There are many counts of this clonotype. The chain has TRBV20-1 and TRBJ2-7; D may be TRBD2 (6 bases). V lost 3 bases to trimming and J lost 3 bases, with 15 bases between them. Germline values: CDR1 DFQATT, CDR2 SNEGSKA (reference sequence). The CDR3 runs 14 residues. The chain's CDR3 is CSARVLATNYEQYF. The CDR3 DNA reads as TGCAGTGCTAGGGTTCTAGCGACGAACTACGAGCAGTACTTC.

There are a few counts of this clonotype. A read error may account for a junction end that differs from germline. V is TRBV20-1 and J is TRBJ2-1; either TRBD1 or TRBD2 may fit D (5 bases each). Germline V gives CDR1 DFQATT, CDR2 SNEGSKA (reference sequence). CDR3 size: 14 residues. Here the CDR3 reads CSASRDGGYNERFF. In DNA, the CDR3 is TGCAGTGCTAGTCGGGACGGAGGCTACAATGAGCGGTTCTTC.

This clonotype was counted between two and nine times. The V call is TRBV2, the J call TRBJ2-5; D gene unclear. Trimming shortened V by 8 bases and J by 4 bases, and 23 bases separated the two germline ends. The germline V gene has CDR1 SNHLY and CDR2 FYNNEI. This CDR3 contains 16 residues. CDR3 region: CASPPLGSLGVETQYF. DNA for the CDR3: TGTGCCAGCCCCCCTCTGGGCAGTTTAGGTGTAGAGACCCAGTACTTC.

This clonotype occurred many times. The rearrangement links TRBV7-9 to TRBJ2-7; the D gene is possibly TRBD2 (5 bases). The CDR3 contains 14 residues. Deletions cut 3 bases from V and 0 bases from J, with 9 bases between. Looked up from germline, CDR1 is SEHNR and CDR2 is FQNEAQ (reference sequence). DNA of the CDR3: TGTGCCAGCAGCTTTGCGGGCAGCTCCTACGAGCAGTACTTC. This gives the protein CASSFAGSSYEQYF.

This clonotype was seen repeatedly, ten times or more. V and J are TRBV5-1 and TRBJ2-3, with unresolved D. V was trimmed by 5 bases and J by 0 bases, leaving 13 bases between them. Germline V gives CDR1 SGHRS, CDR2 YFSETQ. The CDR3 consists of 15 residues. The CDR3 here is CASRNTPDSTDTQYF. The CDR3 DNA reads as TGCGCCAGCAGAAATACCCCCGACAGCACAGATACGCAGTATTTT.